This entry lists 23 T cell receptor beta chains sequenced from one sample in a study of cytomegalovirus exposure and HLA in healthy donors. TCRdb keeps only in-frame clones here, not all; method: immunoSEQ multiplex PCR. Of over 130,000 clones in the sample, roughly 86% were seen once. The sequenced sample consisted of PBMCs. The receptors were gathered from a man younger than 35 in good health and CMV-seropositive.

The V call is TRBV10-3, the J call TRBJ2-5; tentative D call: TRBD2 (6 bases). The CDR3 is 17 residues long. Per germline, CDR1 ENHRY and CDR2 SYGVKD. V lost 3 bases, J lost 1 base, and 18 bases lay in between. As DNA, the CDR3 is TGTGCCATCAGTGAATCGGCGGGACGACTCCTCCAAGAGACCCAGTACTTC. It yields the protein CAISESAGRLLQETQYF.

This sequence joins TRBV11-3 and TRBJ1-1; D might be TRBD1 (5 bases). This CDR3 region has 16 residues. Between the trimmed V and J ends, which lost 1 base and 4 bases, there was a span of 16 bases. Germline lookup yields CDR1 SGHNT and CDR2 YENEEA. This chain's CDR3 is CASSLVVGADGTEAFF. The CDR3, as DNA: TGTGCCAGCAGCTTAGTAGTTGGGGCGGACGGCACTGAAGCTTTCTTT.

The chain recombines TRBV9 with TRBJ2-7, with 11 bases that match TRBD1. With 2 bases clipped from V and 3 bases from J, the junction kept 1 base outside the gene matches. The CDR3 spans 14 residues. Germline V gene lookup returns CDR1 SGDLS and CDR2 YYNGEE. The DNA of the CDR3 is TGTGCCAGCAGCGTGGGACAGGGGGACTACGAGCAGTACTTC. This gives the protein CASSVGQGDYEQYF.

The CDR3 DNA reads as TGTGCCAGCAGCTCCCGGGACTCCGGAGGGTACGAGCAGTACTTC. It translates to CASSSRDSGGYEQYF. This chain connects TRBV13 to TRBJ2-7; tentatively, D is TRBD2 (6 bases). The V gene lost 4 bases and the J gene lost 4 bases, with 17 bases spanning the gap. The V gene's germline CDR1 is PRHDT and CDR2 FYEKMQ (reference sequence). The CDR3 runs 15 residues.

J is TRBJ1-2 and V is TRBV4-1; tentative D call: TRBD1 (6 bases). Trimming took 0 bases from V and 8 from J, leaving 13 bases between them. CDR3 length equals 14 residues. The germline V gene has CDR1 MGHRA and CDR2 YSYEKL. The CDR3 bases are TGCGCCAGCAGCCAAGATCCGGACAGCCTGGGCTACACCTTC. It encodes CASSQDPDSLGYTF.

The chain uses TRBV21-1 and TRBJ2-1; TRBD1 is the table's D call, not checked against the DNA. TRBV21-1 is assigned pseudogene status. The CDR3 loop spans 18 amino acids. The CDR3 loop is CASSTRLGDRGPTNEQFF. CDR3 nucleotides: TGTGCCAGCAGCACGAGGCTAGGAGACAGGGGCCCCACCAATGAGCAGTTCTTC.

CDR3 sequence: CASSYPTSGRHEQFF. The CDR3 bases are TGTGCCAGCAGTTACCCGACTAGCGGGAGGCATGAGCAGTTCTTC. This chain uses TRBV6-5 with TRBJ2-1; TRBD2 matches at 13 bases. Germline trimming cut 2 bases from V and 8 bases from J; bases unmatched to any gene: 3. CDR3 length: 15 amino acids. Germline CDR1 is MNHEY and CDR2 is SVGAGI.

V gene TRBV2 combines with J gene TRBJ1-1; 8 nucleotides match TRBD1. This CDR3 has 14 amino acids. CDR1 SNHLY and CDR2 FYNNEI come from the germline V gene. With V trimmed by 7 bases and J by 4 bases, 8 bases remained unmatched. CDR3 residues: CASTLAGGFTEAFF. CDR3 sequence (DNA): TGTGCCAGCACTCTGGCAGGGGGCTTCACTGAAGCTTTCTTT.

This rearrangement joins TRBV7-8 to TRBJ1-1; a weak D match, TRBD1 (6 bases). V was clipped by 4 bases and J by 2 bases, with 23 bases between them. CDR3 length: 18 residues. Germline-derived CDR1 and CDR2 are SGHVS and FQNEAQ. As DNA, the CDR3 is TGTGCCAGCAGCTCCGGCGGGGGGTTTGGACAGCGAAACACTGAAGCTTTCTTT. This encodes CASSSGGGFGQRNTEAFF. The whole variable domain, remainder taken from reference TRBV7-8 and TRBJ1-1, is GAGVSQSPRYKVAKRGQDVALRCDPISGHVSLFWYQQALGQGPEFLTYFQNEAQLDKSGLPSDRFFAERPEGSVSTLKIQRTQQEDSAVYLCASSSGGGFGQRNTEAFFGQGTRLTVV.

This clone was counted a few times. The chain recombines TRBV2 with TRBJ1-5, with D possibly TRBD1 on 5 matching bases. Trimming removed 3 bases from V and 5 bases from J, with 11 bases in between. CDR1 is SNHLY and CDR2 is FYNNEI in the germline V gene. CDR3 length: 14 residues. CDR3 sequence (DNA): TGTGCCAGCAGTGACGGGGGGACGGATCAGCCCCAGCATTTT. Translating gives CASSDGGTDQPQHF.

This sequence joins TRBV29-1 and TRBJ1-5; D is ambiguous. The CDR3 totals 14 residues. V was shortened by 0 bases and J by 11 bases, with 17 bases between the two germline ends. Germline CDR1 and CDR2: SQVTM and ANQGSEA. In DNA form, the CDR3 reads TGCAGCGTTGAAGATCCGGTGGGTTCGGGGACCCAGCATTTT. This encodes CSVEDPVGSGTQHF.

This clone was detected only once. CDR3 loop: CASSSTPTGQPQHF. CDR3 nucleotides: TGTGCCAGCAGCTCCACCCCGACAGGTCAGCCCCAGCATTTT. The J gene is TRBJ1-5, the V gene TRBV5-6, with TRBD1 as a possible D gene (6 bases). Trimming cost V 3 bases and J 6 bases, with 13 bases left between them. Per germline, CDR1 SGHDT and CDR2 YYEEEE. The CDR3 totals 14 residues.

This chain links TRBV20-1 with TRBJ2-1; tentative D call: TRBD2 (5 bases). This CDR3 has 10 residues. Germline V lookup: CDR1 DFQATT, CDR2 SNEGSKA (reference sequence). V lost 7 bases to trimming and J lost 7 bases, with 8 bases between them. This chain's CDR3 is CSGRGNEQFF. The CDR3 nucleotides read TGCAGTGGTCGGGGAAATGAGCAGTTCTTC.

The V call is TRBV6-1, the J call TRBJ2-1; 7 nucleotides match TRBD2. The CDR3 runs 13 residues. Germline V gene lookup returns CDR1 MNHNS and CDR2 SASEGT. With 11 bases clipped from V and 5 bases from J, the junction kept 9 bases outside the gene matches. This chain's CDR3 is CAVTTTSNNEQFF. CDR3 nucleotide sequence: TGTGCCGTAACAACGACTAGCAACAATGAGCAGTTCTTC.

The chain couples TRBV15 to TRBJ2-5, with TRBD2 matching 9 bases. With V trimmed by 5 bases and J by 4 bases, 5 bases remained unmatched. Germline V gene data show CDR1 as LNHNV and CDR2 as YYDKDF (reference sequence). CDR3 size: 14 residues. The CDR3 region has the DNA TGTGCCACCAGCTCGGCGGGGGGGCGAGAGACCCAGTACTTC. Its translation is CATSSAGGRETQYF. Based on the CDR3 plus reference TRBV15 and TRBJ2-5, the full variable domain is DAMVIQNPRYQVTQFGKPVTLSCSQTLNHNVMYWYQQKSSQAPKLLFHYYDKDFNNEADTPDNFQSRRPNTSFCFLDIRSPGLGDTAMYLCATSSAGGRETQYFGPGTRLLVL.

V and J are TRBV7-9 and TRBJ1-2, with TRBD1 matching over 9 bases. CDR3 size: 16 residues. Germline V gene sequence: CDR1 SEHNR, CDR2 FQNEAQ (reference sequence). The V gene end was trimmed by 1 base and the J gene end by 3 bases; junction bases not matched to a gene: 6. The CDR3 DNA reads as TGTGCCAGCAGCTTAGACTACAGGGGGCTGGACTATGGCTACACCTTC. Its translation is CASSLDYRGLDYGYTF.

J is TRBJ2-5 and V is TRBV25-1, with unresolved D. Looked up from germline, CDR1 is MGHDK and CDR2 is SYGVNS. The CDR3 spans 12 residues. Trimming stripped 3 bases from V and 5 bases from J, with 7 bases between. The CDR3: CASSESRETQYF. The CDR3 nucleotides are TGTGCCAGCAGTGAGAGTCGGGAGACCCAGTACTTC.

This rearrangement joins TRBV10-3 to TRBJ2-5, with TRBD2 matching over 7 bases. Trimming took 4 bases from V and 5 from J; bases not matched to a gene: 7. CDR3 length: 14 residues. CDR1 is ENHRY, CDR2 SYGVKD, per germline. CDR3 in amino acids: CAISGGSGKETQYF. DNA for the CDR3: TGTGCCATCAGTGGGGGGAGCGGGAAGGAGACCCAGTACTTC.

A single count supports this clone. The chain employs TRBV11-2 and TRBJ1-6; 7 bases fit TRBD1. With 4 bases clipped from V and 10 bases from J, the junction kept 10 bases outside the gene matches. The CDR3 consists of 15 residues. Germline V gives CDR1 SGHAT, CDR2 FQNNGV. The CDR3 protein is CASSSVTGEGSPLHF. The CDR3 DNA follows: TGTGCCAGCAGCTCAGTCACAGGGGAAGGCTCACCCCTCCACTTT.

This sequence joins TRBV6-6 and TRBJ2-5; TRBD1 agrees at 8 bases. The germline V gene encodes CDR1 MNHNY and CDR2 SVGAGI (reference sequence). The junction had 6 bases not matched to a gene; V was cut back by 2 bases and J by 4 bases. The CDR3 is made up of 15 amino acids. CDR3 protein: CASSYTTGGGETQYF. CDR3 bases: TGTGCCAGCAGTTACACCACAGGGGGTGGAGAGACCCAGTACTTC.

This chain's CDR3 is CASSLGLFGGTSGGNTQYF. The CDR3 DNA reads TGTGCCAGCAGCTTGGGCTTGTTCGGGGGTACTAGCGGGGGAAATACGCAGTATTTT. The gene calls are TRBV5-6 and TRBJ2-3, with TRBD2 matching over 11 bases. V was clipped by 0 bases and J by 7 bases; unmatched bases: 16. The germline V gene has CDR1 SGHDT and CDR2 YYEEEE. The CDR3 has 19 amino acids.

This clone occurred a few times. The V and J genes are TRBV18 and TRBJ2-2, with D unresolved. V shed 2 bases and J shed 11 bases, with 12 bases lying between them. CDR3 length equals 13 residues. Germline V CDR1 and CDR2: KGHSH, LQKENI. The CDR3 spells CASSPSTRGELFF. In nucleotides, the CDR3 is TGTGCCAGCTCACCATCGACTCGCGGCGAGCTGTTTTTT.

The V gene is TRBV21-1, the J gene TRBJ2-1; the table assigns TRBD2, which was not confirmed against the DNA. TRBV21-1 is labeled a pseudogene. This CDR3 is 17 amino acids long. CDR3 in amino acids: CASSKERRQCSYNEQFF. The CDR3 coding sequence is TGTGCCAGCAGCAAAGAGCGGAGACAATGCTCCTACAATGAGCAGTTCTTC.